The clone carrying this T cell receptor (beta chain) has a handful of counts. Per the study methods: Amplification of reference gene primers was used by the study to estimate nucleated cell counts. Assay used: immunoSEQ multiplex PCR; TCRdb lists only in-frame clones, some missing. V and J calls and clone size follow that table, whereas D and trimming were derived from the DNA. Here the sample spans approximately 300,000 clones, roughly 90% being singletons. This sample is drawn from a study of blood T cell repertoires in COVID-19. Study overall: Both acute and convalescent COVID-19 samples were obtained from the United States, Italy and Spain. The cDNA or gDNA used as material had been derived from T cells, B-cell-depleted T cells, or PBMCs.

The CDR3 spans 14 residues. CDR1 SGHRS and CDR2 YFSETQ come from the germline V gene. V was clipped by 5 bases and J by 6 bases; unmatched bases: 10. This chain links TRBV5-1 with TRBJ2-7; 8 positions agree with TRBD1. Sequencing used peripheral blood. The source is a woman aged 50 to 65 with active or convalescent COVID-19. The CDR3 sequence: CASSATGGSLEQYF. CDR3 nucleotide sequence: TGCGCCAGCAGTGCAACAGGGGGGTCCCTCGAGCAGTACTTC. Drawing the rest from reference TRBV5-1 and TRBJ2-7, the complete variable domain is KAGVTQTPRYLIKTRGQQVTLSCSPISGHRSVSWYQQTPGQGLQFLFEYFSETQRNKGNFPGRFSGRQFSNSRSEMNVSTLELGDSALYLCASSATGGSLEQYFGPGTRLTVT.